Here is one TCR beta chain with its context. Its antigen is still unknown. The data were obtained in a study of shared clonotypes between healthy human individuals. All donors qualified as healthy HIV-negative adults and had experienced no recent acute infections or vaccinations. All the donors were Caucasian adults who lived in Nashville, Tennessee. Findings of the study overall: Estimated clonotype richness was generally higher in naive than memory subsets. Shared across several donors were 5% to 6% of the naive CD4 clonotypes.

Profiling relied on immunoSEQ multiplex PCR, and the TCRdb table lists in-frame clones only, not all of them. The repertoire includes about 960,000 clones, roughly 72% of them detected once, and 1.5% sits in the top ten. Germline V gene data show CDR1 as LGHNA and CDR2 as YSLEER. The CDR3 has 15 amino acids. Trimming took off 4 bases at V and 6 bases at J, with 15 bases between the two ends. Sample: memory CD4+ T cells sorted from blood. The subset here: CD45RA-negative fraction. The clonotype originates from a man younger than 35 in good health. The chain links TRBV4-3 to TRBJ2-2; the D gene is possibly TRBD1 (6 bases). The CDR3 sequence: CASSLTVAGAGELFF. The CDR3 DNA follows: TGCGCCAGCAGCCTCACGGTGGCAGGGGCCGGGGAGCTGTTTTTT.